These T cell receptor beta chains were read from a single sample in a study of blood T cells in healthy people across ages. TCRdb reprocessed the 5' RACE reads via MiXCR and lists one record per CDR3 protein. The sample contains about a million distinct CDR3 sequences, roughly half of which appear only once. The sequencing input was blood. All receptors derive from a woman in her fifties or sixties in good health. Each CDR3 is given with its conserved first and last residue. The D gene is left open where the match is weak. Some rows have no size entry. The others give once, few or many, or a class for an expanded clone.

D	V	size	J	CDR3
-	TRBV28	-	TRBJ2-5	CASSTRSRGETQYF
-	TRBV20-1	-	TRBJ1-1	CSARTEMNTEAFF
-	TRBV7-6	-	TRBJ2-5	CASSSRESLQETQYF
-	TRBV28	-	TRBJ1-2	CASSPSYHELEGYGYTF
-	TRBV4-1	-	TRBJ2-7	CASSQGETRYEQYF
TRBD2	TRBV2	few	-	CASSAPSGRTHEQYF
-	TRBV6-1	-	TRBJ2-2	CASSEAVIRRPGTGELFF
-	TRBV20-1	-	TRBJ2-1	CSARPTLGGSYNEQFF
-	TRBV21-1	-	TRBJ2-7	CASSNTSSGPPYEQYF
-	TRBV7-9	-	TRBJ2-7	CASSQETYFGEQYF
-	TRBV28	once	TRBJ1-6	CASSLQITPLHF
-	TRBV6-2/TRBV6-3	-	TRBJ2-1	CASSYRATSRNEQFF
-	TRBV28	-	TRBJ1-2	CASTTHGGEGYGYTF
-	TRBV4-1	-	TRBJ2-1	CASSQGPGGSYNEQFF
TRBD2	TRBV4-2	-	TRBJ2-5	CASSQDIAGGKETQYF
-	TRBV12-3/TRBV12-4	-	TRBJ1-2	CASSLGKYGYTF
TRBD1	TRBV5-1	-	TRBJ2-7	CASSLTGDRGTGQYF